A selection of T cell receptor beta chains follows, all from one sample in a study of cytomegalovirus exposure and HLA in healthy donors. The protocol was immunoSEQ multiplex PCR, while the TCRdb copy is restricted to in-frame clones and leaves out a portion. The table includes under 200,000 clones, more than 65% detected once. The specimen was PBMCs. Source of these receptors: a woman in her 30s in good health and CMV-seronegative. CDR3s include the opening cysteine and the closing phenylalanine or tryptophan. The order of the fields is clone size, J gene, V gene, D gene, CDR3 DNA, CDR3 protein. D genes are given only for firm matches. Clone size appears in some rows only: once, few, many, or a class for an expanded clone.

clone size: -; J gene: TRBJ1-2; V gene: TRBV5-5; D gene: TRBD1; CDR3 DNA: TGTGCCAGCAGCTTGAGTAGGGACAGCCCAATCTATGGCTACACCTTC; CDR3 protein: CASSLSRDSPIYGYTF
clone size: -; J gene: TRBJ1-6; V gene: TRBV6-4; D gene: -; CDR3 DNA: TGTGCCAGCAGACACAGGGAAAATTCACCCCTCCACTTT; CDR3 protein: CASRHRENSPLHF
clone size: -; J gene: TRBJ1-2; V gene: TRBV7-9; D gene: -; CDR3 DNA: TGTGCCAGCAGCTTAGGCGGATCCAACTATGGCTACACCTTC; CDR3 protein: CASSLGGSNYGYTF
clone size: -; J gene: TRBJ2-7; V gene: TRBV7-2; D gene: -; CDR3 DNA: TGTGCCAGCAGCGGGACCGGGACTCGGGTTCGGGAGCAGTACTTC; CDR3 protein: CASSGTGTRVREQYF
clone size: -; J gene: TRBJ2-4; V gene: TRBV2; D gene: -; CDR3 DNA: TGTGCCAGCAGTGGCGGGGTCAAAAACATTCAGTACTTC; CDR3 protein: CASSGGVKNIQYF
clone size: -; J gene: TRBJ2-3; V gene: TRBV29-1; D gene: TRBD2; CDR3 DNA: TGCAGCGTTCATAGCGGGGGGCGAGATACGCAGTATTTT; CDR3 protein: CSVHSGGRDTQYF
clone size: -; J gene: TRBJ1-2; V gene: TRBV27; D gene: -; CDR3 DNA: TGTGCCAGCAGTTTAGCTACGGGGATTGATGGCTACACCTTC; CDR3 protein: CASSLATGIDGYTF
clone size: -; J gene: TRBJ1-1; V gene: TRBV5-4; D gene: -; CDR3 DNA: TGTGCCAGCAGTACGGGGTTGAACACTGAAGCTTTCTTT; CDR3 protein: CASSTGLNTEAFF
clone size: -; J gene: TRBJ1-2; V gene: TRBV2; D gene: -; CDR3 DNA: TGTGCCAGCAGTTTCGGGATCTATGGCTACACCTTC; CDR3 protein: CASSFGIYGYTF
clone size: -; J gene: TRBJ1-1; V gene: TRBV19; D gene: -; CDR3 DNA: TGTGCCAGTAGAACGTTCAGGGTCACTGAAGCTTTCTTT; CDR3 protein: CASRTFRVTEAFF
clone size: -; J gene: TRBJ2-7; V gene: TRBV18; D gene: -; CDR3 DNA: TGTGCCAGCTCGACGACAGGATACGAGCAGTACTTC; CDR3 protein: CASSTTGYEQYF
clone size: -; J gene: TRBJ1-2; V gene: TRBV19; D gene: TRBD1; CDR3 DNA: TGTGCCAGTAGTTTCGGGACAGGGAGAAACTATGGCTACACCTTC; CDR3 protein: CASSFGTGRNYGYTF
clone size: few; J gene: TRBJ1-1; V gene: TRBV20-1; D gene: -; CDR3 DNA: TGCAGTGCTCGTCTAAACACTGAAGCTTTCTTT; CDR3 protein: CSARLNTEAFF
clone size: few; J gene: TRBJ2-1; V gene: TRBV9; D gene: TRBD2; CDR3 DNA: TGTGCCAGCAGCCCGATAGCGGGGCCCTTCGAGAATGAGCAGTTCTTC; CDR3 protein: CASSPIAGPFENEQFF
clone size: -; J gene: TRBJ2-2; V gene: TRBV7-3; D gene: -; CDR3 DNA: TGTGCCAGCAGCTTTAGGGGGGGGTACACCGGGGAGCTGTTTTTT; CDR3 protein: CASSFRGGYTGELFF
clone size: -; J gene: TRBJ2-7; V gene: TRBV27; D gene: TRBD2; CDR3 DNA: TGTGCCAGCAGTCCTACCCCGACTAGCGGGAGTACTTACGAGCAGTACTTC; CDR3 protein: CASSPTPTSGSTYEQYF
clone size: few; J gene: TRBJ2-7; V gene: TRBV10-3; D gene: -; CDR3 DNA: TGTGCCATCAGTGAGTCAACCCCGGGGCAGGGAGGTTGGTACGAGCAGTACTTC; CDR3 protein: CAISESTPGQGGWYEQYF
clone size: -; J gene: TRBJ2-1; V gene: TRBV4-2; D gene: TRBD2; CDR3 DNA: TGTGCCAGCAGCCACCTCGGGACTAGCGGATACAATGAGCAGTTCTTC; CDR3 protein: CASSHLGTSGYNEQFF
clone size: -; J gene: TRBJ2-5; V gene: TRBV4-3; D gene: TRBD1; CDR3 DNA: TGCGCCAGCAGCCAAGAAGTACAGGGGGCTTGGGAGACCCAGTACTTC; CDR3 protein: CASSQEVQGAWETQYF
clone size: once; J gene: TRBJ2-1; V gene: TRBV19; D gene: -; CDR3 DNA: TGTGCCAGTAGCGACTCAGCCGCTTACAATGAGCAGTTCTTC; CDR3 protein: CASSDSAAYNEQFF
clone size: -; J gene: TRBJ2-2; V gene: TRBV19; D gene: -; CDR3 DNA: TGTGCCAGTAGTATCGGCCAGGGGACCGGGGAGCTGTTTTTT; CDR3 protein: CASSIGQGTGELFF
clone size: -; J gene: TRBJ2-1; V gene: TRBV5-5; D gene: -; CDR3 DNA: TGTGCCAGCAGCTTGGTACTACAGGTAAACAATGAGCAGTTCTTC; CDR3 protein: CASSLVLQVNNEQFF
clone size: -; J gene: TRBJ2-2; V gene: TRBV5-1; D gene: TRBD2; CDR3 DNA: TGCGCCAGCAGCCGGACTAGTCCGAACCCCGGGGAGCTGTTTTTT; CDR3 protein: CASSRTSPNPGELFF
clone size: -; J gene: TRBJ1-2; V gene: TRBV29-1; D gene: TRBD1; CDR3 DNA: TGCAGCGTAAGGGGGCCTGGCTACACCTTC; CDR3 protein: CSVRGPGYTF
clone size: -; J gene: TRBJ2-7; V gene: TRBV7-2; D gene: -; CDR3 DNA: TGTGCCAGCAGCTTAAGGTTAGGGGCAGACGAGCAGTACTTC; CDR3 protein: CASSLRLGADEQYF
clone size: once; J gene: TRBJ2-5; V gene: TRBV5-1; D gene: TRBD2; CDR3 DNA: TGCGCCAGCAGCTTGAGGCCTACTAGCGGGGGGGCGTCACCATCGGCCCAGTACTTC; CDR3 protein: CASSLRPTSGGASPSAQYF
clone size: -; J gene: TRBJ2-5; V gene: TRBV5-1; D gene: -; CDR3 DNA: TGCGCCAGCAGCTGGGGGAGGGAGACCCAGTACTTC; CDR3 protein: CASSWGRETQYF
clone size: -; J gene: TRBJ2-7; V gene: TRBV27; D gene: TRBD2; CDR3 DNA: TGTGCCAGCAGTTTAAGCGGGAGCTCCTACGAGCAGTACTTC; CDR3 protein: CASSLSGSSYEQYF
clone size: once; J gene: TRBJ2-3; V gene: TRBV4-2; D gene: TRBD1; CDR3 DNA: TGTGCCAGCAGCCTTCCGGGACAGGGGAACCCCACAGATACGCAGTATTTT; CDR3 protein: CASSLPGQGNPTDTQYF
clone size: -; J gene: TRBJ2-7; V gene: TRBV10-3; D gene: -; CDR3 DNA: TGTGCCATCAGTGATCGGGAGCCGGCCCCCGAGCAGTACTTC; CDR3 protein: CAISDREPAPEQYF